These 14 T cell receptor beta chains originate from one sample sequenced in a study of identical twins. TCRdb reprocessed the 5' RACE reads with MiXCR, giving one entry per CDR3 protein. The top ten clones hold around 1.5% of a sample with under 1 million distinct CDR3 sequences, about 12% of them seen once. These data were also reused for a study on yellow fever vaccine responses in identical twins.

Sequenced material: PBMCs. These receptors were taken from a woman under 30 in good health.

This clonotype was picked up a small number of times. V usage is TRBV3-1 and J usage is TRBJ2-3; D may be TRBD2 (6 bases). The V end lost 3 bases, the J end lost 2 bases, and 9 bases lay between the germline ends. Germline V lookup: CDR1 LGHDT, CDR2 YNNKEL (reference sequence). The CDR3 covers 14 residues. In DNA, the CDR3 is TGTGCCAGCAGCCAGGGACTCTTCACAGATACGCAGTATTTT. Translating gives CASSQGLFTDTQYF.

This clonotype was observed many times. The rearrangement joins TRBV6-5 to TRBJ1-1; 9 bases fit TRBD1. This CDR3 contains 14 residues. Germline V CDR1 and CDR2: MNHEY, SVGAGI. The trim removed 4 bases at V and 4 bases at J, leaving 4 bases unmatched. CDR3 loop: CASSSRTGVTEAFF. CDR3 nucleotides: TGTGCCAGCAGTTCTAGGACAGGGGTCACTGAAGCTTTCTTT.

This clonotype came up many times. The chain combines TRBV6-2 or TRBV6-3 with TRBJ2-5; D is perhaps TRBD1 or TRBD2 (5 bases each). Trimming removed 6 bases from V and 2 bases from J, with 16 bases in between. The CDR3 is 15 amino acids. Germline V gene sequence: CDR1 MNHEY, CDR2 SVGEGT. CDR3: CASSPPGTLQETQYF. In DNA form, the CDR3 reads TGTGCCAGCAGCCCCCCCGGGACGCTTCAAGAGACCCAGTACTTC.

The J gene is TRBJ2-5, the V gene TRBV12-3 or TRBV12-4, with D perhaps TRBD2 (5 bases). V was clipped by 3 bases and J by 4 bases, with 15 bases between them. The CDR3 length is 15 residues. CDR3 residues: CASSFGPPGVETQYF. In DNA form, the CDR3 reads TGTGCCAGCAGTTTTGGACCACCCGGGGTAGAGACCCAGTACTTC.

A few counts support this clonotype. The rearrangement joins TRBV28 to TRBJ2-7; D gene ambiguous. This CDR3 is 14 amino acids long. V was clipped by 7 bases and J by 2 bases, with 15 bases between them. From germline, CDR1 is MDHEN and CDR2 SYDVKM. CDR3 nucleotides: TGTGCCAGCACCCCCGGGCAGAACACCTACGAGCAGTACGTC. Amino acid sequence: CASTPGQNTYEQYV.

This chain joins TRBV5-1 and TRBJ1-1; no clear D gene. V lost 1 base and J 1 base, leaving 11 bases between the germline ends. The CDR3 is 15 residues long. Looked up from germline, CDR1 is SGHRS and CDR2 is YFSETQ. The CDR3 loop is CASSLWSLPNTEAFF. CDR3 sequence (DNA): TGCGCCAGCAGCTTGTGGTCGCTACCGAACACTGAAGCTTTCTTT.

This clonotype was detected a few times. CDR3 amino acids: CASSPSGRGVGEQYF. DNA for the CDR3: TGTGCCAGCAGTCCTAGCGGGAGGGGAGTGGGGGAGCAGTACTTC. V and J are TRBV2 and TRBJ2-7; 12 nucleotides align to TRBD2. CDR1 is SNHLY and CDR2 is FYNNEI in the germline V gene. Trimming at V came to 5 bases and at J to 7 bases, leaving 9 bases not matched to a gene. The CDR3 contains 15 residues. The entire variable domain, with the rest obtained from reference TRBV2 and TRBJ2-7, is as follows: EPEVTQTPSHQVTQMGQEVILRCVPISNHLYFYWYRQILGQKVEFLVSFYNNEISEKSEIFDDQFSVERPDGSNFTLKIRSTKLEDSAMYFCASSPSGRGVGEQYFGPGTRLTVT.

This clonotype has a handful of counts. CDR3 protein: CASSKRLAQSTDTQYF. In nucleotides, the CDR3 is TGTGCCAGCAGTAAACGACTAGCCCAAAGCACAGATACGCAGTATTTT. The V and J genes are TRBV12-3 or TRBV12-4 and TRBJ2-3; 7 bases are a match to TRBD2. V gave up 5 bases and J gave up 0 bases; unmatched junction bases: 8. The CDR3 sequence is 16 residues long.

This clonotype was counted at least ten times. V is TRBV28 and J is TRBJ2-4, with 8 bases fitting TRBD1. This CDR3 is built from 16 residues. Trimming cost V 1 base and J 8 bases; bases outside gene matches: 10. Germline V CDR1 and CDR2: MDHEN, SYDVKM. The CDR3 loop is CASSLFPTGEEDIQYF. CDR3 nucleotide sequence: TGTGCCAGCAGTTTATTCCCGACAGGGGAGGAGGACATTCAGTACTTC.

V gene TRBV24-1 combines with J gene TRBJ1-1; D is undetermined. V was pared by 0 bases and J by 7 bases, with 8 bases between. The CDR3 contains 13 residues. Germline CDR1 KGHDR, CDR2 SFDVKD. The chain's CDR3 is CATSDLFGVEAFF. CDR3 sequence (DNA): TGTGCCACCAGTGATTTGTTCGGGGTTGAAGCTTTCTTT.

This clonotype was observed a handful of times. The chain carries TRBV11-1 and TRBJ1-3; no clear D gene. The CDR3 runs 13 residues. V lost 4 bases and J 3 bases, leaving 7 bases between the germline ends. From germline, CDR1 is SGHAT and CDR2 FQDESV (reference sequence). In DNA form, the CDR3 reads TGTGCCAGCAGCTCCACGTATGGAAACACCATATATTTT. This translates into CASSSTYGNTIYF.

This clonotype was counted at least ten times. The rearrangement uses TRBV4-1 and TRBJ1-4; 7 nucleotides match TRBD1. The V gene's germline CDR1 is MGHRA and CDR2 YSYEKL. The CDR3 is 13 amino acids. V lost 5 bases to trimming and J lost 6 bases; unmatched junction nucleotides: 3. The chain's CDR3 is CASSWQGDEKLFF. The CDR3 DNA is TGCGCCAGCAGCTGGCAGGGGGATGAAAAACTGTTTTTT.

This clonotype was seen ten or more times. This rearrangement joins TRBV12-3 or TRBV12-4 to TRBJ2-1; 9 bases map to TRBD2. Trimming took 4 bases from V and 7 from J; bases not matched to a gene: 11. This CDR3 region has 16 residues. As DNA, the CDR3 is TGTGCCAGCAGTTGGGGGCGGGGGGGCTTTGTTAATGAGCAGTTCTTC. This gives the protein CASSWGRGGFVNEQFF.

This clonotype was detected many times. The rearrangement links TRBV11-2 to TRBJ1-5; D might be TRBD1 (5 bases). The V gene's germline CDR1 is SGHAT and CDR2 FQNNGV. V gave up 5 bases and J gave up 6 bases, with 11 bases separating them. There are 13 residues in the CDR3. The CDR3, as DNA: TGTGCCAGCAGCCCAGGGTACAGTCAGCCCCAGCATTTT. Translated: CASSPGYSQPQHF.